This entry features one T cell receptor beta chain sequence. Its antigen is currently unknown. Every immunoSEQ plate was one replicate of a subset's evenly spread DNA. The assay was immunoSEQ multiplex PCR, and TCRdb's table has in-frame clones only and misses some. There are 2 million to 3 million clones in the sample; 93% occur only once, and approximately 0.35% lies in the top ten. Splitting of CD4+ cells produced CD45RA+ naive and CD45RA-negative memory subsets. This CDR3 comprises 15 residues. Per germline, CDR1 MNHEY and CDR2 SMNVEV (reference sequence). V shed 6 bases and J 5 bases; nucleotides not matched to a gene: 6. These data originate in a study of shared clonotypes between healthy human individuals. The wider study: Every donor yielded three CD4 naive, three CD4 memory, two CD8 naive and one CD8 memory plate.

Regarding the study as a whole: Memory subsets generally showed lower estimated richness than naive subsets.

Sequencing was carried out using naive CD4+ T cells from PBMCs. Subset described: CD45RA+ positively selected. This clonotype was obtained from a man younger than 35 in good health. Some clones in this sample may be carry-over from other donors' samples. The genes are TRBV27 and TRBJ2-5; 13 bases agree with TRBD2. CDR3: CASRKTSGRWETQYF. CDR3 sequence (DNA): TGTGCCAGCAGGAAGACTAGCGGGAGGTGGGAGACCCAGTACTTC.